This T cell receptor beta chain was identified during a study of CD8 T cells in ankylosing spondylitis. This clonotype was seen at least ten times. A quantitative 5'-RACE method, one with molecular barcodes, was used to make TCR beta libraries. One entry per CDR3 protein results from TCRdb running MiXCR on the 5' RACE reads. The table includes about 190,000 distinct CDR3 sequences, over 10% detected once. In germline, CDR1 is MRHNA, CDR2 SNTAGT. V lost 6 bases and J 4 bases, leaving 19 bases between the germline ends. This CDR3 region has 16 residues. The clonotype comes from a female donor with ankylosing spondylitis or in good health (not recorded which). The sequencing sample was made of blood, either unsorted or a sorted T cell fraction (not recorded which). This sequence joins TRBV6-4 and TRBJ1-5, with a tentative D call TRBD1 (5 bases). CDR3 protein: CASSPWATADNQPQHF. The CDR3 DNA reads TGTGCCAGCAGCCCTTGGGCGACAGCGGATAATCAGCCCCAGCATTTT.